These T cell receptor beta chains were read from a single sample in a study of blood T cell repertoires in COVID-19. Data came from immunoSEQ multiplex PCR; TCRdb stores just in-frame clones and leaves some out. Here the sample spans some 180,000 clones, approximately 87% being singletons. The sample comprised peripheral blood. Receptors originate from a man between 65 and 80 years old with active or convalescent COVID-19. The CDR3 runs from the conserved cysteine through the conserved F or W. D genes are given only for firm matches. Only part of the rows carry a size: once, few, many, or a class if the clone is expanded.

j_call	d_call	clone_size	cdr3_length	v_call	cdr3_nt	cdr3_aa
TRBJ2-7	TRBD1	-	13	TRBV28	TGTGCCAGCACAGTAGGGGGCAAGAGCGAGCAGTACTTC	CASTVGGKSEQYF
TRBJ1-1	TRBD1	-	13	TRBV6-5	TGTGCCAGCAACCAAGACAGGGGGTCTGAAGCTTTCTTT	CASNQDRGSEAFF
TRBJ1-3	TRBD1	-	13	TRBV27	TGTGCCAGCAGCCTAGGGGGCGAGAACACCATATATTTT	CASSLGGENTIYF
TRBJ1-1	-	-	17	TRBV18	TGTGCCAGCTCACCACGGTCCCCGGGGGTCATGAACACTGAAGCTTTCTTT	CASSPRSPGVMNTEAFF
TRBJ1-2	-	-	15	TRBV5-5	TGTGCCAGCAGCTGGGCGGAGGGAACTAACTATGGCTACACCTTC	CASSWAEGTNYGYTF
TRBJ1-6	-	few	15	TRBV28	TGTGCCAGCAGTTTAGGGGCGTCCTATAATTCACCCCTCCACTTT	CASSLGASYNSPLHF
TRBJ2-1	-	-	13	TRBV2	TGTGCCACGGGTCGCTCCTTCTACAATGAGCAGTTCTTC	CATGRSFYNEQFF
TRBJ2-1	TRBD1	-	14	TRBV13	TGTGCCAGCAGCTTACAGGGGGCTTACAATGAGCAGTTCTTC	CASSLQGAYNEQFF
TRBJ2-7	-	once	14	TRBV28	TGTGCCAGCAGTCCCAGACAGGCCCATAGGGAGCAGTACTTC	CASSPRQAHREQYF
TRBJ1-1	-	once	15	TRBV18	TGTGCCAGCTCACCTACCGGGACAAAGAACACTGAAGCTTTCTTT	CASSPTGTKNTEAFF
TRBJ2-7	TRBD1	-	15	TRBV19	TGTGCCAGTAGTGCGCGCAGGGGGAAGAATGACGAGCAGTACTTC	CASSARRGKNDEQYF
TRBJ1-6	TRBD1	once	17	TRBV6-2/TRBV6-3	TGTGCCAGCAGTTACGGACAGGGGGTCACCTATAATTCACCCCTCCACTTT	CASSYGQGVTYNSPLHF
TRBJ2-7	TRBD1	-	14	TRBV10-2	TGCGCCAGCAGTGAGACCGGGACAGGCGACGAGCAGTACTTC	CASSETGTGDEQYF
TRBJ1-6	-	-	15	TRBV9	TGTGCCAGCAGCCCACACATCGGGGGAAATTCACCCCTCCACTTT	CASSPHIGGNSPLHF
TRBJ1-4	TRBD1	-	15	TRBV9	TGTGCCAGCAGCCCCCGACAGGGACTTGATGAAAAACTGTTTTTT	CASSPRQGLDEKLFF
TRBJ1-5	-	-	19	TRBV11-3	TGTGCCAGCAGCTTAGGTGGCAGGGAATACCTCTATCGCAATCAGCCCCAGCATTTT	CASSLGGREYLYRNQPQHF
TRBJ1-1	TRBD1	-	17	TRBV19	TGTGCCAGTAGTACGGACAGGGGGCATGATGTTGGCACTGAAGCTTTCTTT	CASSTDRGHDVGTEAFF
TRBJ1-1	-	-	14	TRBV28	TGTGCCAGCAGCTCTAGGTGGTGGGACACTGAAGCTTTCTTT	CASSSRWWDTEAFF
TRBJ2-3	-	-	16	TRBV7-9	TGTGCCAGCAGCCCCCAAGCGCAGGGGCGAGCAGATACGCAGTATTTT	CASSPQAQGRADTQYF
TRBJ2-1	-	-	15	TRBV5-1	TGCGCCAGCAGCTCTGACGTACAGACCTACAATGAGCAGTTCTTC	CASSSDVQTYNEQFF
TRBJ1-1	-	-	13	TRBV12-3/TRBV12-4	TGTGCCAGCAGTTTCCGGGGGTACACTGAAGCTTTCTTT	CASSFRGYTEAFF
TRBJ2-7	-	-	13	TRBV29-1	TGCAGCGTTGAAGAGGACAGCCCGTACGAGCAGTACTTC	CSVEEDSPYEQYF